The sequence of this TCR beta chain was determined in a study of blood T cell repertoires in COVID-19. Across the study: Italy, Spain and the United States were the sources of the convalescent and acute COVID-19 samples.

Produced via immunoSEQ multiplex PCR; TCRdb's table is partial and in-frame only. The data show about 110,000 clones, around 90% seen once. The trim removed 11 bases at V and 4 bases at J, leaving 3 bases unmatched. The germline CDR1 and CDR2 sequences are MNHEY and SVGAGI. The CDR3 is 12 residues long. Sample: peripheral blood. V is TRBV6-5 and J is TRBJ2-2, with 8 bases identical to TRBD1. This clonotype was sampled from a woman aged 45-60 years with acute or convalescent COVID-19. CDR3 in amino acids: CAVGQGTGELFF. The DNA for the CDR3 is TGTGCCGTTGGACAGGGCACCGGGGAGCTGTTTTTT.